This TCR beta chain was recorded in a study of T cells after posttransplantation cyclophosphamide. Sequencing used immunoSEQ multiplex PCR; TCRdb keeps in-frame clones, though not all of them. The sample carries about 5,000 clones, roughly 80% recorded once. Busulfan-fludarabine conditioning, marrow transplant, and cyclophosphamide on days +3 and +4 were administered. As regards this clone: Its antigen remains unknown.

CDR1 and CDR2 (germline): MNHNY, SVGAGI (reference sequence). V dropped 3 bases and J dropped 5 bases, with 8 bases sitting between them. The CDR3 has 14 amino acids. Study-level points and caveats: Donor CD8+ memory clones often dominated recipient blood repertoires at later times.

The V call is TRBV6-6, the J call TRBJ1-6; D unresolved. Sequencing was performed on PBMCs, taken after allogeneic stem cell transplant with posttransplant cyclophosphamide. The sequence derives from a male patient over 55 who received an allogeneic stem cell transplant from an unrelated donor, was CMV-positive, and had no GVHD. Some of these T cells may belong to the graft donor. CDR3 protein: CASSYLGNNSPLHF. In DNA, the CDR3 is TGTGCCAGCAGTTATCTCGGGAATAATTCACCCCTCCACTTT.